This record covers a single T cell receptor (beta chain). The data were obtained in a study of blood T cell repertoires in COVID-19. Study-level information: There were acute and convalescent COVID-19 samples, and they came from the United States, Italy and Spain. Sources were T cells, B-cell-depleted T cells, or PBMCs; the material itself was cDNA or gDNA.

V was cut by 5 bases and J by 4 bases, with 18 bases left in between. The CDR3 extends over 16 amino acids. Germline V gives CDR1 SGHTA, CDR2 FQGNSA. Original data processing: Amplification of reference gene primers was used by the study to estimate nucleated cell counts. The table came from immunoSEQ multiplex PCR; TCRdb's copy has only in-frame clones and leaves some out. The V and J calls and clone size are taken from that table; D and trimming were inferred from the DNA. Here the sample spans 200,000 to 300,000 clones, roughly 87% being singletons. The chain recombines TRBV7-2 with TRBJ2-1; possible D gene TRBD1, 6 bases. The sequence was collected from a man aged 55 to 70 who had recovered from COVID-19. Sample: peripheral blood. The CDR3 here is CASSRPGTPPYNEQFF. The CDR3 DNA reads TGTGCCAGCAGCAGACCCGGGACACCCCCTTACAATGAGCAGTTCTTC.